This paragraph covers one T cell receptor beta chain sequence. The sample holds a few counts of this clonotype. This receptor's antigen is unknown. One base away there is no much larger clone; base qualities are not given. This record comes from a study of T-cell memory formation after mild COVID-19 (dated by TCRdb to about 2021). Broadly, across the study: TCR sequence clusters from the two donors were largely donor specific. The cohort comprised two young, previously healthy adult volunteers, one female and one male. In a couple of donors, T-cell clones that expanded and contracted after mild COVID-19 were followed by sequencing TCRalpha and TCRbeta repertoires longitudinally.

V drops 3 bases and J drops 3 bases, leaving 14 bases in between. The CDR3 holds 14 amino acids from the cysteine to the phenylalanine. Only CDR3 DNA remains: 42 bases, in frame from the first base. CDR1 is given as DFQATT and CDR2 as SNEGSKA, both from the germline V gene (reference sequence). The sequencer listed for this sample is Illumina NovaSeq 6000. TCRalpha and TCRbeta cDNA libraries were built by 5'RACE with constant-segment primers, adding sample barcodes and unique molecular identifiers. Trizol reagent was used to extract RNA from every sample. Library amplification was performed in two PCR steps, and a second sample barcode and Illumina TruSeq adapters were introduced in the second step. Libraries were sequenced on an Illumina NovaSeq with 2 x 150 bp paired-end reads. In the paper's pipeline: With migec v1.2.7, reads were demultiplexed and then collapsed into UMI-guided consensus sequences. Using mixcr v2.1.11, UMI consensuses were aligned to TRA and TRB V and J templates and then assembled into clonotypes. A clonotype was counted as expanded or contracted only if both edgeR and NoisET called the change significant, with noise models trained on biological replicates. For edgeR calls, the thresholds were a false discovery rate-adjusted p below 0.01 and a log2 fold-change of 1. PCA with hierarchical clustering of max-normalized trajectories of the 1000 most abundant clonotypes was used as exploratory dynamics analysis. Separately sequenced CD4+ and CD8+ repertoires were used to assign a CD4 or CD8 phenotype to each responding clone. In-frame beta chains were kept once TCRdb had trimmed the public reads at Q25 with fastp and called clones with MiXCR. Each CDR3 protein gets just one entry, which takes the most common genes and DNA from the rows behind it. TCRdb, rather than the study authors, made the V and J calls. For this sample the table gives 250,000 to 400,000 distinct CDR3 sequences, of which roughly 13% were detected only once. Approximately 22% of the sample is in the top ten clones.

Here is what the overall study found, with its caveats: The study included only a couple of mild cases, and larger cohorts that include severe cases with pre-infection samples were judged to be necessary. Contracting CD4+ clones turned up mainly in the CM and EM memory subsets, whereas EMRA was where CD8+ clones were enriched. Clones that contracted from day 15 to 85 showed balanced CD4/CD8 phenotypes, whereas a second wave of clones that expanded from day 15 to 37 leaned towards CD4+. Some responding clones were found in pre-infection memory, which suggests that pre-existing cross-reactive memory T cells took part in the SARS-CoV-2 response. SARS-CoV-2 specificity was not confirmed for the second-wave clones peaking on day 37.

Ficoll-Paque density gradient centrifugation was used to isolate PBMCs. Sample: PBMCs or a T cell subset sorted from them (not recorded which). This receptor chain uses TRBV20-1 and TRBJ1-2; no D segment can be confidently identified. This sequence originates from a man younger than 35 who had mild COVID-19 (a few samples of this study predate the infection). The sample titles of this study are shuffled in the database, so cell type and time point are left out; the donor was told from shared clones. Here the CDR3 is given as CSARLQGRDYGYTF. The base sequence is TGCAGTGCTAGGCTCCAAGGTCGCGACTATGGCTACACCTTC.